This TCR beta chain was identified during a study of blood T cell repertoires in COVID-19. In the study overall: The study drew acute and convalescent COVID-19 samples from the United States, Italy and Spain. Sample material is recorded as cDNA or gDNA derived from T cells, B-cell-depleted T cells, or PBMCs.

Per the original methods: Estimation of nucleated cell counts was performed using reference gene primer amplification. Repertoires were generated with immunoSEQ multiplex PCR, while TCRdb's copy carries only in-frame clones and drops some. V, J and clone size reflect that table, while D and trimming were determined from the DNA. This sample has around 190,000 clones, with about four fifths found just once. It was during active infection that Seattle patients were enrolled and then longitudinally followed. There are 16 residues in the CDR3. V was clipped by 5 bases and J by 0 bases, with 19 bases between them. CDR1 SQVTM and CDR2 ANQGSEA come from the germline V gene.

Material for sequencing was peripheral blood. This TCR was sampled from a woman in her sixties or seventies with COVID-19, enrolled during active disease. The chain couples TRBV29-1 to TRBJ1-1; D gene unclear. CDR3 nucleotides: TGCAGCGTTCAAGGACTACAGATAGCCATGAACACTGAAGCTTTCTTT. This translates into CSVQGLQIAMNTEAFF. Looking up the rest from reference TRBV29-1 and TRBJ1-1 gives the full variable domain: SAVISQKPSRDICQRGTSLTIQCQVDSQVTMMFWYRQQPGQSLTLIATANQGSEATYESGFVIDKFPISRPNLTFSTLTVSNMSPEDSSIYLCSVQGLQIAMNTEAFFGQGTRLTVV.